What follows are 20 T cell receptor beta chains derived from one specimen sequenced in a study of cytomegalovirus exposure and HLA in healthy donors. The study ran its PCR with 60 Vbeta and 13 Jbeta primers. This table comes from immunoSEQ multiplex PCR, and its TCRdb copy is limited to in-frame clones, with some not included. The sample lists under 200,000 clones; 65% to 80% were seen once. Material: PBMCs. All receptors derive from a woman between 45 and 60 years old in good health and CMV-seropositive.

The V gene is TRBV11-1, the J gene TRBJ2-1; a weak D match, TRBD1 (6 bases). The CDR3 has 17 residues. Trimming took 5 bases from V and 2 from J, leaving 19 bases between them. Germline V lookup: CDR1 SGHAT, CDR2 FQDESV (reference sequence). As DNA, the CDR3 is TGTGCCAGCAGCCCTACCGGGACACCCACGCCCTACAATGAGCAGTTCTTC. This gives the protein CASSPTGTPTPYNEQFF.

This clone was seen just once. This rearrangement joins TRBV6-5 to TRBJ1-1; D is unresolved. V lost 0 bases, J lost 11 bases, and 13 bases lay in between. Germline loops: CDR1 MNHEY, CDR2 SVGAGI. This CDR3 comprises 13 residues. The CDR3 spells CASSYSLERGAFF. CDR3 DNA: TGTGCCAGCAGTTACTCACTGGAGAGAGGGGCTTTCTTT.

In this sample, this clone turned up once. The rearrangement joins TRBV27 to TRBJ1-1; no clear D. Trimming left V 6 bases short and J 1 base short, with 6 bases between. This CDR3 has 12 residues. The germline CDR1 and CDR2 sequences are MNHEY and SMNVEV (reference sequence). CDR3 region: CASRRWNTEAFF. The DNA for the CDR3 is TGTGCCAGCAGGCGGTGGAACACTGAAGCTTTCTTT.

In regard to this clone: The junction departs from germline at one end; a sequencing error may be responsible. The CDR3 coding sequence is TGTGCCAGCATGGGAGGGGGAAACAGTCAGTACTTC. Translating it yields CASMGGGNSQYF. This chain joins TRBV28 and TRBJ2-4; D may be TRBD2 (7 bases). CDR1 is MDHEN and CDR2 is SYDVKM in the germline V gene. This CDR3 has 12 amino acids.

Turning to this clone: At one end, the junction sequence differs from germline, possibly due to a read error. The chain recombines TRBV6-6 with TRBJ2-7; D is perhaps TRBD2 (6 bases). This CDR3 has 14 amino acids. Germline V gene data show CDR1 as MNHNY and CDR2 as SVGAGI (reference sequence). The CDR3 DNA sequence: TGTGCCAGCAATTACTCGGGGAGGTCCTACGAGCAGTACTTC. Its translation is CASNYSGRSYEQYF.

V is TRBV6-1 and J is TRBJ2-1, with 7 bases matching TRBD1. J was trimmed by 4 bases and V by 2 bases; bases with no gene match: 5. This CDR3 is 15 amino acids long. Per germline, CDR1 MNHNS and CDR2 SASEGT. DNA for the CDR3: TGTGCCAGCAGTGAATCAGGGACAGCTTACAATGAGCAGTTCTTC. The encoded protein is CASSESGTAYNEQFF.

This clone occurred a few times. The V gene is TRBV7-2, the J gene TRBJ2-1; TRBD1 might be the D (6 bases). Trimming shortened V by 2 bases and J by 10 bases, and 18 bases separated the two germline ends. In germline, CDR1 is SGHTA, CDR2 FQGNSA. The CDR3 runs to 15 residues. This CDR3 is CASSLRTGPGTEQFF. CDR3 bases: TGTGCCAGCAGCTTACGAACAGGGCCCGGGACAGAGCAGTTCTTC.

On this clone: One junction end disagrees with the germline gene, perhaps due to a read error. This chain joins TRBV7-7 and TRBJ1-4, with D maybe TRBD1 (5 bases). The CDR3 contains 14 residues. Germline CDR1 reads SSHAT; CDR2 reads FNYEAQ (reference sequence). The CDR3 DNA follows: TGTGCTAGCAGCTTAGCGCCGGGGGATGAAAAACTGTTTTTT. Translation gives CASSLAPGDEKLFF.

The CDR3 DNA sequence: TGTGCCAGCACCTGGGACAACGTAGCTGGCTACACCTTC. Translation gives CASTWDNVAGYTF. The chain has TRBV28 and TRBJ1-2; a possible D gene is TRBD1 (6 bases). Trimming left V 7 bases short and J 7 bases short, with 16 bases between. Looked up from germline, CDR1 is MDHEN and CDR2 is SYDVKM. This CDR3 contains 13 residues.

The genes are TRBV29-1 and TRBJ2-1, with TRBD2 identical over 9 bases. Trimming at V came to 2 bases and at J to 6 bases, leaving 8 bases not matched to a gene. CDR1 is SQVTM and CDR2 is ANQGSEA in the germline V gene. CDR3 length: 15 residues. DNA for the CDR3: TGCAGCGTTGAAAGAGGGCGGGGGGGCCCCAATGAGCAGTTCTTC. Translation gives CSVERGRGGPNEQFF.

V and J are TRBV27 and TRBJ1-3; unclear D gene. Germline values: CDR1 MNHEY, CDR2 SMNVEV (reference sequence). Trimming removed 5 bases from V and 4 bases from J, with 12 bases in between. The CDR3 loop spans 14 amino acids. The CDR3 protein is CASSQAPGGNTIYF. The DNA for the CDR3 is TGTGCCAGCAGTCAGGCCCCGGGGGGAAACACCATATATTTT.

The chain couples TRBV12-5 to TRBJ1-5; the D gene is possibly TRBD1 (6 bases). Trimming took off 5 bases at V and 6 bases at J, with 14 bases between the two ends. CDR1 is LGHNT and CDR2 is FRNRAP in the germline V gene. This CDR3 region has 14 residues. CDR3 in amino acids: CASGPPPGAQPQHF. In DNA, the CDR3 is TGTGCTAGTGGTCCCCCCCCAGGGGCTCAGCCCCAGCATTTT.

This clone was seen a handful of times. The chain is built from TRBV15 and TRBJ2-3, with 7 bases aligning to TRBD2. CDR3 size: 16 residues. Germline V gene lookup returns CDR1 LNHNV and CDR2 YYDKDF (reference sequence). J was trimmed by 0 bases and V by 4 bases; bases with no gene match: 7. The CDR3 DNA follows: TGTGCCACCAGCACGCGGACTAGACCTAGCACAGATACGCAGTATTTT. This sequence encodes CATSTRTRPSTDTQYF.

The J gene is TRBJ2-3, the V gene TRBV11-3, with D hard to call. V was cut by 3 bases and J by 4 bases, with 8 bases left in between. CDR3 size: 13 residues. The germline V gene encodes CDR1 SGHNT and CDR2 YENEEA. The CDR3 sequence: CASSFLGADTQYF. The CDR3 DNA reads as TGTGCCAGCAGCTTTCTGGGCGCAGATACGCAGTATTTT.

This chain uses TRBV5-1 with TRBJ2-1; TRBD2 might be the D (5 bases). The CDR3 covers 14 residues. V was shortened by 4 bases and J by 8 bases, with 16 bases between the two germline ends. The germline V gene encodes CDR1 SGHRS and CDR2 YFSETQ. Written as DNA, the CDR3 is TGCGCCAGCAGCGGCTTGGCCGGGGTAGATGAGCAGTTCTTC. Protein: CASSGLAGVDEQFF.

This chain joins TRBV30 and TRBJ1-1; D remains unclear. The CDR3 consists of 13 residues. Germline CDR1 and CDR2: GTSNPN and SVGIG (reference sequence). Trimming took 0 bases from V and 6 from J, leaving 11 bases between them. The CDR3 here is CAWSVLKASEAFF. Here the CDR3 DNA reads TGTGCCTGGAGTGTACTAAAGGCCTCTGAAGCTTTCTTT.

This clone appeared a single time. This chain links TRBV2 with TRBJ2-7; 14 bases match TRBD2. The V gene's germline CDR1 is SNHLY and CDR2 FYNNEI. The CDR3 covers 14 residues. With 9 bases clipped from V and 2 bases from J, the junction kept 3 bases outside the gene matches. The CDR3 loop is CARGTSGGTYEQYF. The CDR3, as DNA: TGTGCCAGAGGGACTAGCGGGGGCACCTACGAGCAGTACTTC.

V usage is TRBV25-1 and J usage is TRBJ2-7; weak D call: TRBD2 (5 bases). Germline lookup yields CDR1 MGHDK and CDR2 SYGVNS. The CDR3 length is 14 residues. Deletions cut 1 base from V and 6 bases from J, with 13 bases between. The CDR3 coding sequence is TGTGCCAGCAGTGAATGGGGAGCAGAGGGCGAGCAGTACTTC. Encoded protein: CASSEWGAEGEQYF.

The CDR3 loop reads CASKGVGMNTEAFF. In DNA, the CDR3 is TGTGCCAGCAAAGGGGTGGGGATGAACACTGAAGCTTTCTTT. The chain recombines TRBV2 with TRBJ1-1; maybe TRBD1 (5 bases). The germline V and J ends were trimmed by 7 bases and 0 bases, with 12 bases remaining between them. Looked up from germline, CDR1 is SNHLY and CDR2 is FYNNEI. This CDR3 contains 14 residues.

As DNA, the CDR3 is TGTGCCAGCAGCGTAGGAGGGATGGGGGAGACCCAGTACTTC. It yields the protein CASSVGGMGETQYF. The V call is TRBV9, the J call TRBJ2-5; TRBD2 is a possible D gene (5 bases). Germline V CDR1 and CDR2: SGDLS, YYNGEE. The germline V and J ends were trimmed by 0 bases and 5 bases, with 11 bases remaining between them. The CDR3 extends over 14 amino acids. Full variable domain (missing parts from reference TRBV9 and TRBJ2-5): DSGVTQTPKHLITATGQRVTLRCSPRSGDLSVYWYQQSLDQGLQFLIQYYNGEERAKGNILERFSAQQFPDLHSELNLSSLELGDSALYFCASSVGGMGETQYFGPGTRLLVL.